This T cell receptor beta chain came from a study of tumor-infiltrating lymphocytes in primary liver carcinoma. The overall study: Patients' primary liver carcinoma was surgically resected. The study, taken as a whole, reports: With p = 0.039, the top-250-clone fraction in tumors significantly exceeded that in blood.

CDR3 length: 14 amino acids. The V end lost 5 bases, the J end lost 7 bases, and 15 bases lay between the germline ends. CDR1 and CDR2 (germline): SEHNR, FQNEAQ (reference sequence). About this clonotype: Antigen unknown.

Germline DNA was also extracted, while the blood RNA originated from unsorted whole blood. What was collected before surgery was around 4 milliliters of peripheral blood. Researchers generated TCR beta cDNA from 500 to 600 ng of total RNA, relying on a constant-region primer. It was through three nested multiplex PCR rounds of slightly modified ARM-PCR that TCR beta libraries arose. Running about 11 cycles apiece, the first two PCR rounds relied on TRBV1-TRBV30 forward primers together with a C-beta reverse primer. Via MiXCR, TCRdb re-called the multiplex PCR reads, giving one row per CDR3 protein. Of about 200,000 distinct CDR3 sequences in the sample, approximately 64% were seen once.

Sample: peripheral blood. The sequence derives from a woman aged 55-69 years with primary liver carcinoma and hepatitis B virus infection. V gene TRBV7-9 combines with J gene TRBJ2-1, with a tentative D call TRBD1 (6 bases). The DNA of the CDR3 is TGTGCCAGCAGCCACAAACAGGGTGAGAATGAGCAGTTCTTC. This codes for CASSHKQGENEQFF. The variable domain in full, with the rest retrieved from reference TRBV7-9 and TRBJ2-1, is DTGVSQNPRHKITKRGQNVTFRCDPISEHNRLYWYRQTLGQGPEFLTYFQNEAQLEKSRLLSDRFSAERPKGSFSTLEIQRTEQGDSAMYLCASSHKQGENEQFFGPGTRLTVL.